This T cell receptor beta chain was sequenced in a study of technical replicates of blood from four donors. TCRdb's table, derived via immunoSEQ multiplex PCR, lists solely in-frame clones and lacks some. The sample has 100,000 or so clones; 96% are singletons. The CDR3 has 14 residues. Between the trimmed V and J ends, which lost 8 bases and 2 bases, there was a span of 16 bases. CDR1 and CDR2 from the germline V gene are MNHEY and SMNVEV (reference sequence). The receptor's source is a human donor in good health. The chain combines TRBV27 with TRBJ2-7; D is unclear. The material sequenced was T cells isolated from PBMCs. CDR3 bases: TGTGCCAGCCTTCGAGGCGATTTTCCCTACGAGCAGTACTTC. This sequence encodes CASLRGDFPYEQYF.